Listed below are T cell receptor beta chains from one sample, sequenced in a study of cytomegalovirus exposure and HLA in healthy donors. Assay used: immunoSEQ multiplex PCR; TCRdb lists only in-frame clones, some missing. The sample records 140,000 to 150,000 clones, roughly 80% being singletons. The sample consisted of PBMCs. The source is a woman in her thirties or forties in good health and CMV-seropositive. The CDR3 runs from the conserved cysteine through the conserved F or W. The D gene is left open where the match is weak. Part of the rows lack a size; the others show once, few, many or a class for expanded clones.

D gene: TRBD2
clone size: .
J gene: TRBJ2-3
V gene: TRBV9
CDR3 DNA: TGTGCCAGCAGCGCCCTCTGGGGGACTAGCGGGACGAATACGCAGTATTTT
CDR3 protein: CASSALWGTSGTNTQYF

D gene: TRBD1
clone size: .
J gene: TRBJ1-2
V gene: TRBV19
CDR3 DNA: TGTGCCACTCAGGGGGTTGAAAGCTATGGCTACACCTTC
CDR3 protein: CATQGVESYGYTF

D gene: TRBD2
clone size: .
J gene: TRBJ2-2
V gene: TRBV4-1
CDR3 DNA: TGCGCCAGCAGCCCGGGAGGCCGGGACACCGGGGAGCTGTTTTTT
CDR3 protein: CASSPGGRDTGELFF

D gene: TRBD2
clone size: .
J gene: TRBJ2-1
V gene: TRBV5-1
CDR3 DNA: TGCGCCAGCAGCTTAGAGCGGGGAACCTCATTGTATGAGCAGTTCTTC
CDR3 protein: CASSLERGTSLYEQFF

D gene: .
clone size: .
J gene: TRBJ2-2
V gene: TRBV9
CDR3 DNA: TGTGCCAGCAGCGTAGTCGCATTCGGCACCGGGGAGCTGTTTTTT
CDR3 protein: CASSVVAFGTGELFF

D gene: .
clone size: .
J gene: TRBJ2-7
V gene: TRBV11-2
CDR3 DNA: TGTGCCAGCAGCCTGGCCCCGTGGTACTTC
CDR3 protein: CASSLAPWYF

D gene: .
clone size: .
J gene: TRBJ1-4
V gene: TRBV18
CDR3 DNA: TGTGCCAGCTCCCCCGAAACACCAACTAATGAAAAACTGTTTTTT
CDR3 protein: CASSPETPTNEKLFF

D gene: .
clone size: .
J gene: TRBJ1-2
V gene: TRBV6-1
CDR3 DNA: TGTGCCAGCAGTGATCCTAGCAAGGGAGGGTATGGCTACACCTTC
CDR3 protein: CASSDPSKGGYGYTF

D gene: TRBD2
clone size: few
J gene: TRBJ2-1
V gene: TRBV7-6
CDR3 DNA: TGTGCCAGCAGTAGATTAGCGGGGGGGCCGAATGAGCAGTTCTTC
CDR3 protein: CASSRLAGGPNEQFF

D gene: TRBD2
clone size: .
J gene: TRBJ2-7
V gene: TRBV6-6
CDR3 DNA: TGTGCCAGCAGAACTAGCGGGGAAGGGAACGAGCAGTACTTC
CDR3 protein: CASRTSGEGNEQYF

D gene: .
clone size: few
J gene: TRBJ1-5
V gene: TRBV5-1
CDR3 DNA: TGCGCCAGCAGCTTGGACGGGGGAGCCGCTCAGCCCCAGCATTTT
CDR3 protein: CASSLDGGAAQPQHF

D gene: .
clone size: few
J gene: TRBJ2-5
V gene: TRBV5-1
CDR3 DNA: TGCGCCAGCAGCCCTCTAGATGGGGGCGCGGAGACCCAGTACTTC
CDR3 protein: CASSPLDGGAETQYF

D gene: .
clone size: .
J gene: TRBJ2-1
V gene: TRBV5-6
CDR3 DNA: TGTGCCAGCAGCCTCTCCGACAGACCACTATACAATGAGCAGTTCTTC
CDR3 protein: CASSLSDRPLYNEQFF

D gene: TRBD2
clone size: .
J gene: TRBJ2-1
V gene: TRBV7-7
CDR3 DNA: TGTGCCAGCAGTCCTAGCGGGGGTTACAATGAGCAGTTCTTC
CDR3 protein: CASSPSGGYNEQFF

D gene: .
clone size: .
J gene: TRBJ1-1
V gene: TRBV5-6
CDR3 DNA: TGTGCCAGCAGCCCCCCCTCTCGGGTGAACACTGAAGCTTTCTTT
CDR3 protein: CASSPPSRVNTEAFF

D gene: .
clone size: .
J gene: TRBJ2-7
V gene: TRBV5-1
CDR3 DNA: TGCGCCAGCAGCCCTGACAGGTCTGGTTTCGTTTACGAGCAGTACTTC
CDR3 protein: CASSPDRSGFVYEQYF

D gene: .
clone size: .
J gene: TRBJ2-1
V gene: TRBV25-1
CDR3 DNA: TGTGCCAGCAGTACAGGCGGGGCTTACAATGAGCAGTTCTTC
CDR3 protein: CASSTGGAYNEQFF

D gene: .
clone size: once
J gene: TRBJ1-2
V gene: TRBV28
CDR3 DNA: TGTGCCAGCAGTACGAAATGGACAGCTGGCTACACCTTC
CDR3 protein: CASSTKWTAGYTF

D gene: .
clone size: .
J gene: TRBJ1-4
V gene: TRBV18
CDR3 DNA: TGTGCCAGCTCACCACCCCAAGGGGGAACTAATGAAAAACTGTTTTTT
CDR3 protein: CASSPPQGGTNEKLFF

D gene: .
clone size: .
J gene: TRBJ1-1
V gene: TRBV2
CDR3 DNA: TGTGCCAGCAGAGTTGACAGAAACACTGAAGCTTTCTTT
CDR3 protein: CASRVDRNTEAFF

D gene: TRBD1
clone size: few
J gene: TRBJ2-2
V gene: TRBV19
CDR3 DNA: TGTGCCAGTAGTACGACAGGGGAATGGTACACCGGGGAGCTGTTTTTT
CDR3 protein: CASSTTGEWYTGELFF

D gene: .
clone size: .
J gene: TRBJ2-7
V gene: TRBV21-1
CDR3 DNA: TGTGCCAGCAGCGCGGGACAGGGGAACTACGAGCAGTACTTC
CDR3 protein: CASSAGQGNYEQYF

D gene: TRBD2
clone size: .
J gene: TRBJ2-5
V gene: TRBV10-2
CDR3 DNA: TGCGCCAGCAGGCCGGGAGGGGAGACCCAGTACTTC
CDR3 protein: CASRPGGETQYF

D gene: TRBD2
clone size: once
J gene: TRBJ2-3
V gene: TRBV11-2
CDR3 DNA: TGTGCCAGCAGCTTAGTCCTAGCGGGGGGGATGGATACGCAGTATTTT
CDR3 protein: CASSLVLAGGMDTQYF

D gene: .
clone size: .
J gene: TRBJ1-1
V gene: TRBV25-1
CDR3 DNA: TGTGCCAGCAGTGTTGGGAACTTGCGGGTTGAAGCTTTCTTT
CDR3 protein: CASSVGNLRVEAFF

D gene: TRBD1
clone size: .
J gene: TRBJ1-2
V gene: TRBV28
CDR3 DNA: TGTGCCAGCAGTCCTCCGGGACAGGGTTTGGGCTACACCTTC
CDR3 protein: CASSPPGQGLGYTF

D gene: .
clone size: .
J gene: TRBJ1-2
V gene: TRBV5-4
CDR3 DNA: TGTGCCAGCAGCTTGGCCTCAGAAGCAACCGCGGGGTTGGGTGGCTACACCTTC
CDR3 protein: CASSLASEATAGLGGYTF

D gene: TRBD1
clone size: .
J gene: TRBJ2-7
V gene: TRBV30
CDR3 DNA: TGTGCCTGGAGTGTTGGACAGGCTCCCTCCTACGAGCAGTACTTC
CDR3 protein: CAWSVGQAPSYEQYF

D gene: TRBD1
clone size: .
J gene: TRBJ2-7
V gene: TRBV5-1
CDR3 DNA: TGCGCCAGCAGCTTTTCTGGACAGGGTGTGCACGAGCAGTACTTC
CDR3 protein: CASSFSGQGVHEQYF

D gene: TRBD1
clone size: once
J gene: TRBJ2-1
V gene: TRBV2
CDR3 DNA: TGTGCCAGCAGCCTACCGGGACAGGGGAATAATGAGCAGTTCTTC
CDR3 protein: CASSLPGQGNNEQFF

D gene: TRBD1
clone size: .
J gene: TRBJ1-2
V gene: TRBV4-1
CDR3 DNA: TGCGCCAGCAGCCAGATGCTGGGGGGGGACAGGAGGGCATTCGCCTATGGCTACACCTTC
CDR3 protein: CASSQMLGGDRRAFAYGYTF

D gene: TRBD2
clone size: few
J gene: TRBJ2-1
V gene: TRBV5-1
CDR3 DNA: TGCGCCAGCAGCCTGGGACTAGCGGGGGGCATTAGTGTGGATGAGCAGTTCTTC
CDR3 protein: CASSLGLAGGISVDEQFF